A single sample is the source of the 2 T cell receptor beta chains below, sequenced in a study of a mutant IDH1 vaccine in newly diagnosed glioma. These TCRs' antigens remain unknown. Specified time point: week 35, safety follow-up. With topical imiquimod, each dose of the vaccine consisted of 300 ug of mutant IDH1 20-mer peptide. The repertoire was sequenced with immunoSEQ multiplex PCR; TCRdb's copy has only in-frame clones and lacks some. The table records tens of thousands of clones, around 84% of them present only once. This specimen was PBMCs, taken from a glioma patient whose treatment included an IDH1 peptide vaccine. These receptors came from a man under 40 with glioma.

There are a few counts of this clone. The chain joins TRBV18 to TRBJ1-4; D gene unclear. The CDR3 is made up of 13 amino acids. Germline V gene sequence: CDR1 KGHSH, CDR2 LQKENI. V lost 4 bases and J lost 6, with 9 bases in between. In nucleotides, the CDR3 is TGTGCCAGCTCACGCGGTCGGGATGAAAAACTGTTTTTT. It codes for CASSRGRDEKLFF.

This sequence joins TRBV7-9 and TRBJ1-1, with TRBD1 as a possible D gene (6 bases). This CDR3 spans 14 amino acids. Per germline, CDR1 SEHNR and CDR2 FQNEAQ (reference sequence). V gave up 3 bases and J gave up 12 bases, with 20 bases separating them. DNA for the CDR3: TGTGCCAGCAGCTTGTCGACAGGATTGACACTTACTTTCTTT. Its translation: CASSLSTGLTLTFF.